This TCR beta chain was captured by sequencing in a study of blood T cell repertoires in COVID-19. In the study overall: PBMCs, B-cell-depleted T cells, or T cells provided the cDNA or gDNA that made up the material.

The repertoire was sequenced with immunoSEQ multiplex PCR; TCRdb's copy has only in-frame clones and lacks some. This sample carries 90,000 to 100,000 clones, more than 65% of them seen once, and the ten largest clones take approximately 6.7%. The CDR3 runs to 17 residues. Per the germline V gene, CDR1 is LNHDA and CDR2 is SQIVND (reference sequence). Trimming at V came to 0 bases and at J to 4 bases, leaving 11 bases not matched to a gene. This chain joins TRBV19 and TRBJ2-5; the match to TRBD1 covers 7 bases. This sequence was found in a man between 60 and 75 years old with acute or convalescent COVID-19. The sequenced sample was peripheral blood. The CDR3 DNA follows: TGTGCCAGTAGTATAGATTCCCAGACAGGGACGGGAGAGACCCAGTACTTC. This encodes CASSIDSQTGTGETQYF.